This record looks at one T cell receptor beta chain sequence and its context. The sample belongs to a study of blood T cell repertoires in COVID-19. Study-level background: Whether acute or convalescent, the COVID-19 samples came from the United States, Italy and Spain. PBMCs, B-cell-depleted T cells, or T cells were the source of the cDNA or gDNA that made up the material.

Some clones are missing from TCRdb's copy, which holds only in-frame ones; the method was immunoSEQ multiplex PCR. Of 200,000 to 250,000 clones in the sample, around 90% were seen once. V was clipped by 1 base and J by 7 bases, with 16 bases between them. This CDR3 is 15 amino acids long. CDR1 is SGHTA and CDR2 is FQGNSA in the germline V gene. The sequencing sample was made of peripheral blood. The V gene is TRBV7-2, the J gene TRBJ1-2, with D perhaps TRBD1 (5 bases). The TCR was taken from an elderly man with acute or convalescent COVID-19. The CDR3 coding sequence is TGTGCCAGCAGCTTAGAGGGGTTGGGATACTCTGGCTACACCTTC. As protein: CASSLEGLGYSGYTF.